The clone carrying this TCR beta chain has just a few counts. Amplified TCR beta CDR3 regions were obtained using RNA transcripts as template. HTBI primers served in a first-round RT-PCR, which a second-round multiplex PCR followed. TCRdb re-derived calls from the multiplex PCR reads in MiXCR, one entry per CDR3 protein. The sample consists of 350,000 or so distinct CDR3 sequences, roughly 15% of them appearing once. This specimen belongs to a study of Graves' ophthalmopathy and Graves' hyperthyroidism. The germline V gene has CDR1 MGHRA and CDR2 YSYEKL. The CDR3 runs 13 residues. V was clipped by 1 base and J by 14 bases; unmatched bases: 5.

This chain links TRBV4-1 with TRBJ1-6; 7 bases are shared with TRBD1. The TCR sequence derives from an adult man with Graves' ophthalmopathy. The source material was peripheral blood. The chain's CDR3 is CASSQVSGGTLHF. CDR3 nucleotides: TGCGCCAGCAGCCAAGTCTCAGGGGGAACCCTCCACTTT.